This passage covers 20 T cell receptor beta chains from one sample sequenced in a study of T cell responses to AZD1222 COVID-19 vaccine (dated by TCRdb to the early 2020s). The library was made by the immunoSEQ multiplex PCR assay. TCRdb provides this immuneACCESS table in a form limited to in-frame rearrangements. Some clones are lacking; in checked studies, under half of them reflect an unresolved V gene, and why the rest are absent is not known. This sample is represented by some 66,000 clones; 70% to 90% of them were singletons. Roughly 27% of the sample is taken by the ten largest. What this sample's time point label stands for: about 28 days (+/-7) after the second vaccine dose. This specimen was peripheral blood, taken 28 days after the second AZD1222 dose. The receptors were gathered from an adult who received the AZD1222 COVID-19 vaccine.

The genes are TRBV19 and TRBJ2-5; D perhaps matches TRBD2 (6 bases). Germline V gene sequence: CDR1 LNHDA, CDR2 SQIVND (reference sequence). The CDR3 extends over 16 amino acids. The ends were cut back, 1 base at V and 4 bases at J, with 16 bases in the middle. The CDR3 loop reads CASSIGSRRGGETQYF. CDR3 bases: TGTGCCAGTAGTATAGGGTCAAGGAGGGGAGGAGAGACCCAGTACTTC.

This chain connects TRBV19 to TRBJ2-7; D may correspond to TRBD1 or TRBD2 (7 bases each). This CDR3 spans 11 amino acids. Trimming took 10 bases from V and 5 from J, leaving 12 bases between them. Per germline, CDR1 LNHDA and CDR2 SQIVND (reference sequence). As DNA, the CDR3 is TGTGCCACCAGGGGGGGAAACGAGCAGTACTTC. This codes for CATRGGNEQYF.

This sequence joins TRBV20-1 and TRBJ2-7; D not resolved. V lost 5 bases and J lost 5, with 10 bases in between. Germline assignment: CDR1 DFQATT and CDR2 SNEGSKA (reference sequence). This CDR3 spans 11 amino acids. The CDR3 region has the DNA TGCAGTGCTGCCCCCCGGGACGAGCAGTACTTC. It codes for CSAAPRDEQYF.

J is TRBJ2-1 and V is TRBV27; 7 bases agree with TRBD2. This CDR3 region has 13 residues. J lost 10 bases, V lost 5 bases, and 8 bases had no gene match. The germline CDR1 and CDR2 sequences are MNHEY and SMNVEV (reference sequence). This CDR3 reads CASSTGGSREQFF. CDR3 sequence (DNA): TGTGCCAGCAGTACCGGCGGGAGCAGAGAGCAGTTCTTC.

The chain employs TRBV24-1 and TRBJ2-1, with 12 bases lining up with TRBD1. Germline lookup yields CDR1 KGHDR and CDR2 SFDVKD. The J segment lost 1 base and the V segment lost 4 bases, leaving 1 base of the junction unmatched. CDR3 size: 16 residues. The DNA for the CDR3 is TGTGCCACCAGTGAGGGACAGGGGGCATCCTACAATGAGCAGTTCTTC. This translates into CATSEGQGASYNEQFF.

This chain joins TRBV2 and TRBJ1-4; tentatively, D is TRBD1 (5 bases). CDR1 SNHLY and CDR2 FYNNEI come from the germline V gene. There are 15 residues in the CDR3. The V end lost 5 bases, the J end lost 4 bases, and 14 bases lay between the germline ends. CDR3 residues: CASSIYGTRNEKLFF. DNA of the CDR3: TGTGCCAGCAGTATCTACGGGACCCGTAATGAAAAACTGTTTTTT.

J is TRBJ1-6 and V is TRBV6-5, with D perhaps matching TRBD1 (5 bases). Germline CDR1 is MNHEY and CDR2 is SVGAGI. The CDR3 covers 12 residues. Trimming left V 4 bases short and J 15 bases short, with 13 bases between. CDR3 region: CASSSVGGGLHF. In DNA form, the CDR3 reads TGTGCCAGCAGTTCCGTCGGGGGGGGCCTCCACTTT.

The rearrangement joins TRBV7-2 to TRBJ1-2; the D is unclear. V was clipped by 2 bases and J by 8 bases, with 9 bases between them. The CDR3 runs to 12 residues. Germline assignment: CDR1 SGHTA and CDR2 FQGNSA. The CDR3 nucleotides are TGTGCCAGCAGCTTAACGGGGTTGGGCTACACCTTC. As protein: CASSLTGLGYTF.

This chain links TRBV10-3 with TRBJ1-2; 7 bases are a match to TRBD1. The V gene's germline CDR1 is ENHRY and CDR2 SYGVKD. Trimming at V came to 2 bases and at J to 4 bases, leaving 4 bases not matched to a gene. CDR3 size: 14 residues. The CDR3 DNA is TGTGCCATCAGTGAGCAGACAGGGTTCTATGGCTACACCTTC. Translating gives CAISEQTGFYGYTF.

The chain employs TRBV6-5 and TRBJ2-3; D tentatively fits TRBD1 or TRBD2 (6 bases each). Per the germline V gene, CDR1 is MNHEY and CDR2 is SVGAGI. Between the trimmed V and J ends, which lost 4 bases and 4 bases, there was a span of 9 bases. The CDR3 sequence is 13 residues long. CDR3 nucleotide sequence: TGTGCCAGCAGTTTGGGGGGCCCAGATACGCAGTATTTT. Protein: CASSLGGPDTQYF.

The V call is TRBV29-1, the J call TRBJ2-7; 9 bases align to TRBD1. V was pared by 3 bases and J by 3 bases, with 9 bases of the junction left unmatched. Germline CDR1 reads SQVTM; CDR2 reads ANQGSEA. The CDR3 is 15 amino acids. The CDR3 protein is CSVEPRDRASYEQYF. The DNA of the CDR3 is TGCAGCGTTGAGCCCCGGGACAGGGCCAGCTACGAGCAGTACTTC.

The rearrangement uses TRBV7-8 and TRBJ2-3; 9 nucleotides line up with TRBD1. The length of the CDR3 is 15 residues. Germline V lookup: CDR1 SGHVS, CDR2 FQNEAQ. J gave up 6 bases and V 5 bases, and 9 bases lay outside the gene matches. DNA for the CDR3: TGTGCCAGCAGCGGGACAGGGCTTCCGTGGGATACGCAGTATTTT. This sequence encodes CASSGTGLPWDTQYF.

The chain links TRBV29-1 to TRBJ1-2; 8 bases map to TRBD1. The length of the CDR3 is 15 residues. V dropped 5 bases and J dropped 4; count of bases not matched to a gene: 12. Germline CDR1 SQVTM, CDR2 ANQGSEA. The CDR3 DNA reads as TGCAGCGTTTCCACGGCAGGGGGCTATTCCTATGGCTACACCTTC. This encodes CSVSTAGGYSYGYTF.

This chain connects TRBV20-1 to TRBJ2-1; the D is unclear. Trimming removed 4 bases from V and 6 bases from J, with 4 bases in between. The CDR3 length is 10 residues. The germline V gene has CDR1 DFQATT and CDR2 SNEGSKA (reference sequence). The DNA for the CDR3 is TGCAGTGCTATGGGCAATGAGCAGTTCTTC. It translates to CSAMGNEQFF.

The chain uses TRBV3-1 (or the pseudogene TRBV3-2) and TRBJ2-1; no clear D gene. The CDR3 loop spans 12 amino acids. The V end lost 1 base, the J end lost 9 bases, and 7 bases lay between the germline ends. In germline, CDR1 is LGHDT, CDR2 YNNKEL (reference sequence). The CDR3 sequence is CASSQVHGEQFF. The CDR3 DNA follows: TGTGCCAGCAGCCAAGTACATGGTGAGCAGTTCTTC.

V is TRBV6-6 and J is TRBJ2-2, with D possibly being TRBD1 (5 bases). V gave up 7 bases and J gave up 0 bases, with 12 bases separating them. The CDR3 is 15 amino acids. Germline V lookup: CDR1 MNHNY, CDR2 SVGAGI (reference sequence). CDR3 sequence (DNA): TGTGCCAGCACCGACGACAGCGCGAACACCGGGGAGCTGTTTTTT. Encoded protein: CASTDDSANTGELFF.

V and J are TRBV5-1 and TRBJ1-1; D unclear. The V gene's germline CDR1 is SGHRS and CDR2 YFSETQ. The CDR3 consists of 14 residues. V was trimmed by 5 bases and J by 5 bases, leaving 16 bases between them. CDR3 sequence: CASRDQPRRTEAFF. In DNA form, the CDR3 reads TGCGCCAGCAGAGATCAACCCAGGCGGACTGAAGCTTTCTTT.

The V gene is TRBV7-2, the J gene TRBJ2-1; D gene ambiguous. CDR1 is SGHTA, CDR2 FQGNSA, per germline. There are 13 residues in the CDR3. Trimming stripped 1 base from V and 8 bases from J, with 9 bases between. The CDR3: CASSLERRHEQFF. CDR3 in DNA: TGTGCCAGCAGCTTAGAGAGAAGGCATGAGCAGTTCTTC.

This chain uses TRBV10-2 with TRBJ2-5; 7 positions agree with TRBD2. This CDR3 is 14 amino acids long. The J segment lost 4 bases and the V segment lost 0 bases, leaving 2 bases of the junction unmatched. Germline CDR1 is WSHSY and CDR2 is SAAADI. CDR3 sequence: CASSESWGGETQYF. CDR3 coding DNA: TGCGCCAGCAGTGAGTCATGGGGGGGAGAGACCCAGTACTTC.

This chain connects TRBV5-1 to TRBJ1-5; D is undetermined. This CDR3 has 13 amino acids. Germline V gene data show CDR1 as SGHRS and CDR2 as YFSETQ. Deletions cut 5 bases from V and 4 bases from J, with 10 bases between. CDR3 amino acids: CASREYENQPQHF. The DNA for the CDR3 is TGCGCCAGCAGGGAGTACGAGAATCAGCCCCAGCATTTT.